What follows describes a single TCR beta chain. Profiling relied on immunoSEQ multiplex PCR, and the TCRdb table lists in-frame clones only, not all of them. The table lists around 62,000 clones, approximately 90% of them singletons. The record originates from a study of T cell changes during pregnancy in multiple sclerosis. The CDR3 is 16 residues long. Trimming shortened V by 3 bases and J by 3 bases, and 18 bases separated the two germline ends. Germline assignment: CDR1 KGHSH and CDR2 LQKENI. This chain links TRBV18 with TRBJ2-7; a possible D gene is TRBD1 (6 bases). The origin of this receptor is a female donor with multiple sclerosis, enrolled in a pregnancy study. Material: peripheral blood, obtained in the third trimester of pregnancy. The CDR3 coding sequence is TGTGCCAGCTCACCTGACCCCCGGGACATGATCTACGAGCAGTACTTC. Its translation is CASSPDPRDMIYEQYF.